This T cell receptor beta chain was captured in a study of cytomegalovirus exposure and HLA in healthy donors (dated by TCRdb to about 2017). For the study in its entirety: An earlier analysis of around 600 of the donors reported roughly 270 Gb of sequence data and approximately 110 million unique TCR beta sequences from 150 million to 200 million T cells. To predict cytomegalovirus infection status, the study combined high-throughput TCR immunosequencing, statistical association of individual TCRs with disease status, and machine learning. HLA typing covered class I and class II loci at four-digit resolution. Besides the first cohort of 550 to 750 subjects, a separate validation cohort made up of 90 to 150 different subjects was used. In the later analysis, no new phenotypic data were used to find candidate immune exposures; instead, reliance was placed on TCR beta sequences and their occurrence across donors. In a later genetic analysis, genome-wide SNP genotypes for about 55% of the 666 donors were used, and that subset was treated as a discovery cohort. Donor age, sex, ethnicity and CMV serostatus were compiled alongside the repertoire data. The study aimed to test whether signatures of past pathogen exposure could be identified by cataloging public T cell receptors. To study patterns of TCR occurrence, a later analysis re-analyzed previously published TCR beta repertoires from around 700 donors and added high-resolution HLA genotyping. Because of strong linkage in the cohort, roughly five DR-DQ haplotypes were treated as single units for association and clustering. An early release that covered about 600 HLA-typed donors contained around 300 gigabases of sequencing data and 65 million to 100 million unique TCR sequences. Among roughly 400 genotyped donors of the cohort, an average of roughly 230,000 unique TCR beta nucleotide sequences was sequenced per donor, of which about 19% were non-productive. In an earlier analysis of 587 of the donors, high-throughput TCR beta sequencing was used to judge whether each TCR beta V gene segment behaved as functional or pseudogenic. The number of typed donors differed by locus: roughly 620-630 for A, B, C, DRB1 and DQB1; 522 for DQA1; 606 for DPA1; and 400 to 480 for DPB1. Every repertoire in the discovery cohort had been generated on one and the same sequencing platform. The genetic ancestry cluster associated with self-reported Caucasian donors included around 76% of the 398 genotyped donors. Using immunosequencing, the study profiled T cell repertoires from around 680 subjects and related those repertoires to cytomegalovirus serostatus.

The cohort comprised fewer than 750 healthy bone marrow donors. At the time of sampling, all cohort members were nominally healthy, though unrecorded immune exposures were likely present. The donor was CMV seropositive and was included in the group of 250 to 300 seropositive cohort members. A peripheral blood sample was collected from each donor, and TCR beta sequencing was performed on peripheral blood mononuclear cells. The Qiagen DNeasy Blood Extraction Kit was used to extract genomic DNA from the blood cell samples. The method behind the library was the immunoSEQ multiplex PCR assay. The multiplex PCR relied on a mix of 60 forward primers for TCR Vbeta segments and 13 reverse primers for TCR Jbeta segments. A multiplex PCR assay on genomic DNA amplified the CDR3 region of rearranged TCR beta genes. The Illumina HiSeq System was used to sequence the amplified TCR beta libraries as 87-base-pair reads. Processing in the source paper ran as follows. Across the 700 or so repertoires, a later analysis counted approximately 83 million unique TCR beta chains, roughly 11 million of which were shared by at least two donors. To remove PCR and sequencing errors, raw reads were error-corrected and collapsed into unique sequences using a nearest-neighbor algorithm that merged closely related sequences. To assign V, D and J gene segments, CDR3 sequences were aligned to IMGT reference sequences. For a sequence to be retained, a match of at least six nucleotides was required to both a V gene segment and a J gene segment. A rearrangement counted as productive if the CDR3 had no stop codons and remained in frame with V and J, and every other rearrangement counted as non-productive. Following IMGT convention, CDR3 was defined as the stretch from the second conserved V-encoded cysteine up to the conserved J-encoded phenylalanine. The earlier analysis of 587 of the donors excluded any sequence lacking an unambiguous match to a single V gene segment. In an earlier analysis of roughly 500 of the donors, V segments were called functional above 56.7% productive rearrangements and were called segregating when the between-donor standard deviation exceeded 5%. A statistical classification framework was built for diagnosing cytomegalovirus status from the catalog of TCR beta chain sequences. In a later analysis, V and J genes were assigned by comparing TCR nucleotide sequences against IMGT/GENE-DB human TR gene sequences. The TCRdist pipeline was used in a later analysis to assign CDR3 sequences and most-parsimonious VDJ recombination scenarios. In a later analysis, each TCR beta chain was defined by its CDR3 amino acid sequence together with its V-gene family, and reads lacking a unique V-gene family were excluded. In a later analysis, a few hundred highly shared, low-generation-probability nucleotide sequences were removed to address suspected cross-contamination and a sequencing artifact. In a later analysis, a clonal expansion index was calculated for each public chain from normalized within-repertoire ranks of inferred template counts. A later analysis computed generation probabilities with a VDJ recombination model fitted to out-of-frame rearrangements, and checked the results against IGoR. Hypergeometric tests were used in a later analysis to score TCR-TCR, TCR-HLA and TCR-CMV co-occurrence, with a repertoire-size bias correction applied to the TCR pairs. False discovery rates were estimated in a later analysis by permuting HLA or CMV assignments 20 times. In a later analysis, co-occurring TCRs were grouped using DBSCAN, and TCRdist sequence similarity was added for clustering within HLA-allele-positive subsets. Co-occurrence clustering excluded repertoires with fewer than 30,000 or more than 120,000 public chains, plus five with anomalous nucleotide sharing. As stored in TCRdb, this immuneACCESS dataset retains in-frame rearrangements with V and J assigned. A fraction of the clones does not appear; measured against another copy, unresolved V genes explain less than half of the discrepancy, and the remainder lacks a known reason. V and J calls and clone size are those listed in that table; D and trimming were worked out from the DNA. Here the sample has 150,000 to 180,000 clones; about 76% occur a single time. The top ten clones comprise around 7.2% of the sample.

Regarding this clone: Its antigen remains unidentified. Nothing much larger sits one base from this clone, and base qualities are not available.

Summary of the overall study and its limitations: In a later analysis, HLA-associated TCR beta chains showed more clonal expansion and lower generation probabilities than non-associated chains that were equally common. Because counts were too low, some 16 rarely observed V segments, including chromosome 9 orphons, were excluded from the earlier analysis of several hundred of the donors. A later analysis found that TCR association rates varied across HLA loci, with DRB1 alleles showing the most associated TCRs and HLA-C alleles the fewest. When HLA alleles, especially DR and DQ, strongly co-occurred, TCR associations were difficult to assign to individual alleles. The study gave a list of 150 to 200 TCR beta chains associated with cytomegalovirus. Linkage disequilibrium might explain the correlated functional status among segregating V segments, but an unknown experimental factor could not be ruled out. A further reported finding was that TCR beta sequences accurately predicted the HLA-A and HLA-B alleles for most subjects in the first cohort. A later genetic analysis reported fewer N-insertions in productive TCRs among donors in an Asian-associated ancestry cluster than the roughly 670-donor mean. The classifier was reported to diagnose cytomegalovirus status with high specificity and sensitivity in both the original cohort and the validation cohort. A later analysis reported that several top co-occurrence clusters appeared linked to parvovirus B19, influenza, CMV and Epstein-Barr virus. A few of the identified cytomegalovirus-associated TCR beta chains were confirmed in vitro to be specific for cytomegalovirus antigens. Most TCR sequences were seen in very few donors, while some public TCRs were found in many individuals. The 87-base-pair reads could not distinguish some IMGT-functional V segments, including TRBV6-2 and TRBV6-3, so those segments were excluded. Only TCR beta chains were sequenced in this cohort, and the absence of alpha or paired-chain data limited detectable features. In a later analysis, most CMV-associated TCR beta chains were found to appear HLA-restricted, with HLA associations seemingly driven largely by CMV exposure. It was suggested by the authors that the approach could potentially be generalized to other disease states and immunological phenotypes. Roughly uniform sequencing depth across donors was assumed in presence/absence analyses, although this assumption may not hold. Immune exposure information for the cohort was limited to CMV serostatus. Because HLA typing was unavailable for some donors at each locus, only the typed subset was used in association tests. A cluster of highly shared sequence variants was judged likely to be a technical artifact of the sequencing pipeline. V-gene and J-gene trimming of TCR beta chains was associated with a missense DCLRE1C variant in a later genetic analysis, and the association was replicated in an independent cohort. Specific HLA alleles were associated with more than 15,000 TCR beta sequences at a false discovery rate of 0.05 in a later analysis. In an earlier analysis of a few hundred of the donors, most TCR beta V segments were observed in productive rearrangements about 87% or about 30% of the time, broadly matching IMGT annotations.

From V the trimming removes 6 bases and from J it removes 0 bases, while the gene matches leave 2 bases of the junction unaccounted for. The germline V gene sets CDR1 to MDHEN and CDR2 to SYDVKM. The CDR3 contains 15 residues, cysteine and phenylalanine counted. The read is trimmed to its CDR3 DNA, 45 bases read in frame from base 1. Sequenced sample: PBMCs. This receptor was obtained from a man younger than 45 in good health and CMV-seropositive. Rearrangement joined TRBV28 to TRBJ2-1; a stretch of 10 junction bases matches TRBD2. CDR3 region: CASRLAGGSYNEQFF. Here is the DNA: TGTGCCAGCAGATTAGCGGGGGGCTCCTACAATGAGCAGTTCTTC.